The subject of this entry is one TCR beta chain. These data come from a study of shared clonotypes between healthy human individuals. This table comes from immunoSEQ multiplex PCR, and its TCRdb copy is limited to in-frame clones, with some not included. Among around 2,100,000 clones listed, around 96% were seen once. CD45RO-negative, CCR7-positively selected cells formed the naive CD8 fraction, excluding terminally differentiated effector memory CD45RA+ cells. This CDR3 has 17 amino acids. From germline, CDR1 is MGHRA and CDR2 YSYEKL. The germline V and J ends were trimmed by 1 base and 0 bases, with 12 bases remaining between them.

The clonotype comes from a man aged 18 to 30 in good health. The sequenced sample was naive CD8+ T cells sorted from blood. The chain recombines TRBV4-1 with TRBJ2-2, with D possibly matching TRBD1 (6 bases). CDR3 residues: CASSQGEGVTNTGELFF. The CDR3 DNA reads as TGCGCCAGCAGCCAAGGAGAGGGGGTTACGAACACCGGGGAGCTGTTTTTT.